This T cell receptor beta chain was recovered during a study of early stage breast cancer tumors (dated by TCRdb to about 2017). About the study as a whole: Of the roughly 17 invasive breast tumors, more than 9 were found to be estrogen receptor-positive, progesterone receptor-positive and HER2-negative. About 70% of the 12 ER+/PR+/HER2- tumors were invasive ductal carcinomas, while the other four were invasive lobular carcinomas. A read coverage of roughly 10-fold per sample was achieved on average. Across all samples, 2 million to 3 million templates representing nearly 1,100,000 unique clonotypes were detected.

This clone was seen more than once but under ten times. Its antigen target is currently unknown. No quality values exist for individual bases; no much larger clone is one base distant. Each sample was amplified as two independent genomic DNA replicates: approximately 0.5 ug for blood and about 1.4 ug for tumor or normal breast. Following the manufacturer's instructions, the ImmunoSeq Intro kit was used to carry out TCRB sequencing on genomic DNA. Multiplex PCR ran around 30 cycles with proprietary primers and spike-in control sequences for absolute quantification. Single-end 150-bp reads were used to sequence an 87-bp fragment spanning the CDR3 plus the flanking V and J genes. Each lane of an Illumina MiSeq running version 3.0 chemistry carried seven multiplexed samples, with two replicates apiece. Regarding the original processing steps: Raw data were processed by the vendor's proprietary pipeline, with both replicates merged into one result per sample. To define clonotypes, the study grouped productive rearrangements that shared the V-gene family, CDR3 amino acid sequence and J-gene segment. To compute clonality, the normalized Shannon entropy (Pielou evenness) of TCRB abundances was subtracted from 1. T cell density was estimated by dividing total templates by the number of input cells inferred from the DNA input amount. Recon with default parameters was used to estimate total repertoire diversity and clonality. Tumor-enriched clonotypes were defined as having over 0.1% abundance in tumor and at least 32-fold higher abundance than in normal breast. TCRdb provides this immuneACCESS table in a form limited to in-frame rearrangements. Some clones are lacking; in checked studies, under half of them reflect an unresolved V gene, and why the rest are absent is not known. D and trimming come from the DNA, and the V and J calls and clone size come from that table. Recorded for this sample are about 9,100 clones; roughly 60% of them occurred a single time. The ten largest clones capture 12% of the sample.

What the authors observed across the whole study: Approximately 2.5-fold higher T cell density and higher clonality were observed in tumors than in adjacent normal breast tissue. Enriched TCRB sequences shared across patients were mostly commonly generated sequences, unlikely to play an important role in the tumor microenvironment. Bulk genomic DNA sequencing of unsorted cells missed chain pairing and functional markers such as CD4, CD8 and FOXP3. Repertoires from blood and normal breast were more alike than repertoires from blood and tumor, and in about 85% of the 16 patients, comparing each tissue with blood separated tumor from normal. Because the cohort was small, a breakdown by tumor subtype could not be done.

CDR1 and CDR2 (SGHKS, YYEKEE) derive from the germline V gene (reference sequence). From V the trimming removes 4 bases and from J it removes 2 bases, while the gene matches leave 12 bases of the junction unaccounted for. CDR3 length: 17 amino acids, cysteine to phenylalanine. Only CDR3 DNA remains: 51 bases, in frame from the first base. Dicing about 17-50 mg of tumor tissue typically gave a DNA yield of more than 2.5 ug. The study profiled bulk TCR beta-chain repertoires in matched peripheral blood, tumor and adjacent normal breast tissue taken from approximately 15 patients with early-stage breast cancer. Following resection, visually identified tumor tissue was excised and transferred into prechilled RNAlater. Tumor tissue (about 20-55 mg) was diced and then homogenized with a TissueLyser II in RLTplus buffer containing beta-mercaptoethanol and antifoaming agent. The Qiagen AllPrep DNA/RNA Mini kit was used to extract genomic DNA.

Sequencing was done on a sample of breast tumor tissue. The TCR originated in a person between 60 and 70 years old with breast cancer. The rearranged chain carries TRBV5-5 and TRBJ2-5; the junction holds 9 bases that match TRBD2. CDR3 reads: CASSHERTSAGQETQYF. The DNA sequence is given as TGTGCCAGCAGCCACGAACGGACTAGCGCGGGGCAAGAGACCCAGTACTTC.